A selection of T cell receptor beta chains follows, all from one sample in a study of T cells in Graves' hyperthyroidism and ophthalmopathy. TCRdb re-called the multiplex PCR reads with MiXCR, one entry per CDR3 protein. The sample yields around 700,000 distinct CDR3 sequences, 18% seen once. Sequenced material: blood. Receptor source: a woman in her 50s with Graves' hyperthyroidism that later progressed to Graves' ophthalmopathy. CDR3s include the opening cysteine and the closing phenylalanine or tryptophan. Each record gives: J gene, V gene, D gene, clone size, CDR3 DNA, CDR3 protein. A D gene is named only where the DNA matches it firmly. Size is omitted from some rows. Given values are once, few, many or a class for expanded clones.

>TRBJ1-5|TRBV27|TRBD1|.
TGTGCCAGCAGTTTCCTGTCCCAGGGGGACAATCAGCCCCAGCATTTT
CASSFLSQGDNQPQHF
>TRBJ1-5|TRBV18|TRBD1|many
TGTGCCAGCTCACCAGCGCAGGGGGATATTATAGAGCCCCAGCATTTT
CASSPAQGDIIEPQHF
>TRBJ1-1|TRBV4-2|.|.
TGTGCCAGCAGCCAGGACATAGAGAACACTGAAGCTTTCTTT
CASSQDIENTEAFF
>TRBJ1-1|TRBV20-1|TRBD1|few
TGCAGTGCTAGAGGGGGGACAGCGACAGATGAAGCTTTCTTT
CSARGGTATDEAFF
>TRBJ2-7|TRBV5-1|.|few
TGCGCCAGCAGCTCGATGGACCGACTTTACGAGCAGTACTTC
CASSSMDRLYEQYF
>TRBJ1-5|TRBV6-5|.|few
TGTGCCAGCAGTTGGGGGGGCAACAATCAGCCCCAGCATTTT
CASSWGGNNQPQHF
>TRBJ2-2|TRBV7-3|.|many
TGTGCCAGCAGCCCCCGGGCAGGGGCGAACACCGGGGAGCTGTTTTTT
CASSPRAGANTGELFF
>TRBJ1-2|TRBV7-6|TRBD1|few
TGTGCCAGCAGCCCCCAAGGACAGGGCAGGGGTCTGGATGGCTACACCTTC
CASSPQGQGRGLDGYTF
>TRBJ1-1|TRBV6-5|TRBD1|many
TGTGCCAGCAGTTACCGACAGGGGGGGATTAACACTGAAGCTTTCTTT
CASSYRQGGINTEAFF
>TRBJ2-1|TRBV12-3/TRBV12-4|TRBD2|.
TGTGCCAGCAGAAAAGCGGGGGCCTCCTACAATGAGCAGTTCTTC
CASRKAGASYNEQFF
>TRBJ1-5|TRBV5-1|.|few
TGCGCCAGCAGCCCGGGGCCAGGGCCCGTCGGCAATCAGCCCCAGCATTTT
CASSPGPGPVGNQPQHF
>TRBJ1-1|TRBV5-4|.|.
TGTGCCAGCAGCCACTTTTTGCGACAGCTAGAAGCTTTCTTT
CASSHFLRQLEAFF
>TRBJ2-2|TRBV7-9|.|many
TGTGCCAGCAGCTTTGGCCAGGGGCTCGGGGAGCTGTTTTTT
CASSFGQGLGELFF
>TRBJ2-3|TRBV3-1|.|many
TGTGCCAGCAGCCCGACCGGGACCGAAAACACAGATACGCAGTATTTT
CASSPTGTENTDTQYF
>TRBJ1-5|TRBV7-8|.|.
TGTGCCAGCAGCTTAGGGGTCGGGGACTATCAGCCCCAGCATTTT
CASSLGVGDYQPQHF
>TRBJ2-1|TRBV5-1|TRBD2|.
TGCGCCAGCAGCCGTGGACTAGCGGGGCCAAACAATGAGCAGTTCTTC
CASSRGLAGPNNEQFF
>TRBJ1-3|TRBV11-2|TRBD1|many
TGTGCCAGCAGCCAAACGAGGGGGCCTGGAAACACCATATATTTT
CASSQTRGPGNTIYF
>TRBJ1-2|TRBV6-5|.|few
TGTGCCAGCAGTTACCTGAGGGCAGGGTATGGCTACACCTTC
CASSYLRAGYGYTF
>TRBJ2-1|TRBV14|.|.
TGTGCCAGCAGCCAAGATGCGTGGGGTGAGCAGTTCTTC
CASSQDAWGEQFF
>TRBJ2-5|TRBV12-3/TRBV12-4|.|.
TGTGCCAGCAGTTTATCTGCCGGGGGTGGAGAGACCCAGTACTTC
CASSLSAGGGETQYF
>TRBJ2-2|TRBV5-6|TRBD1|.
TGTGCCAGCAGCTCCGGGACAGTGGATCAGATCAGGACCGGGGAGCTGTTTTTT
CASSSGTVDQIRTGELFF
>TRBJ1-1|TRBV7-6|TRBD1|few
TGTGCCAGCAGCTTAGGGTTGACAGGGGGCACTGAAGCTTTCTTT
CASSLGLTGGTEAFF
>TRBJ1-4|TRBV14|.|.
TGTGCCAGCAGCCAAAGGTTTGCAACTAATGAAAAACTGTTTTTT
CASSQRFATNEKLFF
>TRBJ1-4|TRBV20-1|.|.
TGCAGTGCTCCGCGGGGGGCCGACGAAAAACTGTTTTTT
CSAPRGADEKLFF
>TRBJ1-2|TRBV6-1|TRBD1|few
TGTGCCAGCAAGAGGGGGCAAGGCTATGGCTACACCTTC
CASKRGQGYGYTF
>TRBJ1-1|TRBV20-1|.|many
TGCAGTGCTAGTAACCTTGGTACTGAAGCTTTCTTT
CSASNLGTEAFF
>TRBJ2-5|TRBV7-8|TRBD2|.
TGTGCCAGCAGCCCAACCCAGCGGGGCCAAGAGACCCAGTACTTC
CASSPTQRGQETQYF
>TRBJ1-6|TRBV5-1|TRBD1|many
TGCGCCAGCAGCTCGGGACAGGGGGCGGGTCCCCTCCACTTT
CASSSGQGAGPLHF
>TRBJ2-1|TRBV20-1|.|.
TGCAGTGCTAGAATAGGGGCGGGGGAGCAGTTCTTC
CSARIGAGEQFF
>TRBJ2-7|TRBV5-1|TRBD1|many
TGCGCCAGCAGCCCCAGGACAGGGTGGGGTACAGGGCAGTACTTC
CASSPRTGWGTGQYF
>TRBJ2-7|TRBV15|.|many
TGTGCCACCGCTCTGGACAGAGACTACGAGCAGTACTTC
CATALDRDYEQYF